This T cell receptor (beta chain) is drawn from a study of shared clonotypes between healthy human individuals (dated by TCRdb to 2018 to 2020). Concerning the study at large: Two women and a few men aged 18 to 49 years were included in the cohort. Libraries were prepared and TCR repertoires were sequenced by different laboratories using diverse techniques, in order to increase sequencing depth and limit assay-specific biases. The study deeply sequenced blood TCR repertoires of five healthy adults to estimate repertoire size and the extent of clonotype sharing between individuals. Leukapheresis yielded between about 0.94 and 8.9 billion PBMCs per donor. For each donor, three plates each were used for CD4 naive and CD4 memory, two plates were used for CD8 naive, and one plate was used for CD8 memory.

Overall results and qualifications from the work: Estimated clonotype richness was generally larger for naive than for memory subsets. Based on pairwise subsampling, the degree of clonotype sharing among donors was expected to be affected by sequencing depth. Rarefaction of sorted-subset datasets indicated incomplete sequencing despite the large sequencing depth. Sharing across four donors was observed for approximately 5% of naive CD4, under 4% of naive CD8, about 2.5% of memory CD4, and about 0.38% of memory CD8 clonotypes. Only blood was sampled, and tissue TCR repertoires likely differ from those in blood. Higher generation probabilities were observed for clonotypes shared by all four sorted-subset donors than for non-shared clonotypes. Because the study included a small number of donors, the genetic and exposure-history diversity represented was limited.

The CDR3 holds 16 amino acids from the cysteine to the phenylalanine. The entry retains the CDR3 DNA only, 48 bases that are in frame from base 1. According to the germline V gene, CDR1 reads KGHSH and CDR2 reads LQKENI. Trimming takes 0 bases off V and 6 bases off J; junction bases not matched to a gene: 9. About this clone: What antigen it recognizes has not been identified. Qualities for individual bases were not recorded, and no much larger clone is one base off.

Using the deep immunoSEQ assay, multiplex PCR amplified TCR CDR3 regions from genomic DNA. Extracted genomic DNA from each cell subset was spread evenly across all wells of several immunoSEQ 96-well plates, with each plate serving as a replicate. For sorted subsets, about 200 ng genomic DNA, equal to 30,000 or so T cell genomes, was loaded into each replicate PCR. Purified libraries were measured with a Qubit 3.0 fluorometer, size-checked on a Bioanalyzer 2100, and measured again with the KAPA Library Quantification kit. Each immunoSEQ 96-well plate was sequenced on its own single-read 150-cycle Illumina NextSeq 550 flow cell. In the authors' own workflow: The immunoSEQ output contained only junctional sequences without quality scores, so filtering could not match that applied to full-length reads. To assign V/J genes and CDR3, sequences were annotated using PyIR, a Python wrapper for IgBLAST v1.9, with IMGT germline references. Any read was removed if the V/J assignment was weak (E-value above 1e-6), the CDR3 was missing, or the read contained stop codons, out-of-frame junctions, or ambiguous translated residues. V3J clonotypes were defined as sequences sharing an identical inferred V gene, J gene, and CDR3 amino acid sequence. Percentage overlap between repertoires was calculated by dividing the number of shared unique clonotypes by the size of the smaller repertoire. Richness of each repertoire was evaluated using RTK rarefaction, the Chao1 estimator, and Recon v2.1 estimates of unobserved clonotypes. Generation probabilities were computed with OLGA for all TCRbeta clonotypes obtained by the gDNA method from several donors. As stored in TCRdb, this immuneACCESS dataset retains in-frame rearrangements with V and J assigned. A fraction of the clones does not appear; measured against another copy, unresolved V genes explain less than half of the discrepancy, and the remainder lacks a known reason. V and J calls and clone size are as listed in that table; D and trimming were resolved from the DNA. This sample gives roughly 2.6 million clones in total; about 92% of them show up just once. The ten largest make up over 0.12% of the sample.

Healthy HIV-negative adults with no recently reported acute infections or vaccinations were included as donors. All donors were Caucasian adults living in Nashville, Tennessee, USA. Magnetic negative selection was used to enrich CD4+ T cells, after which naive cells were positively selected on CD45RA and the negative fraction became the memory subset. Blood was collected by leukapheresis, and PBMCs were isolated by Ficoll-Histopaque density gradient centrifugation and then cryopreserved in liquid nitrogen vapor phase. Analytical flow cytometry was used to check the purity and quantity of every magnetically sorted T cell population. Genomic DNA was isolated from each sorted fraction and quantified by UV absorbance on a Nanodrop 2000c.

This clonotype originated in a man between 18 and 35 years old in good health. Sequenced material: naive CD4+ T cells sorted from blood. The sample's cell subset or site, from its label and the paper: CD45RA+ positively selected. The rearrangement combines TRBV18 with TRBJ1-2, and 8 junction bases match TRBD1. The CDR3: CASSPPGPGGQNGYTF. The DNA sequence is TGTGCCAGCTCACCACCGGGGCCAGGGGGCCAGAATGGCTACACCTTC.